This TCR beta chain was sequenced during a study of T cells after yellow fever vaccination. The V gene lost 5 bases and the J gene lost 4 bases, with 14 bases spanning the gap. The V gene's germline CDR1 is SGHVS and CDR2 FQNEAQ. The CDR3 consists of 15 residues. TCRdb ran MiXCR on the 5' RACE reads and lists one entry per CDR3 protein. The data show some 160,000 distinct CDR3 sequences, 6% to 7.5% seen once. This chain joins TRBV7-8 and TRBJ2-2, with a tentative D call TRBD1 (6 bases). Sequenced material: CD4+ T cells sorted from PBMCs, taken 5 days after the first yellow fever vaccination. The TCR comes from a man younger than 35 who received the YFV17D yellow fever vaccine. DNA for the CDR3: TGTGCCAGCAGCCGGGACATGGTATCCACCGGGGAGCTGTTTTTT. It translates to CASSRDMVSTGELFF.